This is a list of T cell receptor beta chains from one sample in a study of blood T cell repertoires in COVID-19. Here immunoSEQ multiplex PCR was the method, and the copy in TCRdb shows in-frame clones only, minus some. The repertoire holds around 78,000 clones, with just over 85% as singletons. Source material: peripheral blood. All receptors come from a man aged 50-60 years with active or convalescent COVID-19. Both conserved end residues are trimmed from each CDR3.

CDR3 protein | J gene | V gene
ASSLGQPYGYT | TRBJ1-2 | TRBV7-8
ASSQGDRVGEKLF | TRBJ1-4 | TRBV6-5
SVLDRGPVHEQF | TRBJ2-1 | TRBV29-1
ASSIGQGHTDTQY | TRBJ2-3 | TRBV19
ASSPKRNTEAF | TRBJ1-1 | TRBV14
ASSSRGGLAGGGDTQY | TRBJ2-3 | TRBV3-1/TRBV3-2
ATSDLGGTQH | TRBJ1-5 | TRBV24-1
ASSQMNEQF | TRBJ2-1 | TRBV6-5
ASSPAKGGDYGYT | TRBJ1-2 | TRBV18
ASSVTSGRSNEQF | TRBJ2-1 | TRBV9
ASSLGRSNQPQH | TRBJ1-5 | TRBV11-2
ASSIRDSNSPLH | TRBJ1-6 | TRBV19
ASSRRQGRQETQY | TRBJ2-5 | TRBV19
ASSPTPGTLNEKLF | TRBJ1-4 | TRBV7-2
ASSPGQGVENSPLH | TRBJ1-6 | TRBV5-1
ASSESGDTNEQF | TRBJ2-1 | TRBV10-1
ASSLFGEGLDTQY | TRBJ2-3 | TRBV5-4
ASSSTGVLLEAF | TRBJ1-1 | TRBV28
AISESGTRTYEQY | TRBJ2-7 | TRBV10-3
ASSEEGSGQPQH | TRBJ1-5 | TRBV2
ASSSPLLTGTAGYT | TRBJ1-2 | TRBV7-6
ASSPSGIGATNEKLF | TRBJ1-4 | TRBV7-2
ASSLTTGYNEQF | TRBJ2-1 | TRBV5-6
ASSVVQGFGTDTQY | TRBJ2-3 | TRBV9
ASSAPGQGGNTEAF | TRBJ1-1 | TRBV9
ASSFDRVNNEQF | TRBJ2-1 | TRBV5-1
ASSQDRTGAYNEQF | TRBJ2-1 | TRBV4-1
ASSFLGGNTEAF | TRBJ1-1 | TRBV5-1
ASSIGQGATGGYT | TRBJ1-2 | TRBV19
ASSPQTGPSSYNEQF | TRBJ2-1 | TRBV11-2
ASSTGTGFTGELF | TRBJ2-2 | TRBV5-1
ASSLQTGPLGETQY | TRBJ2-5 | TRBV7-8
ASSTGVNTEAF | TRBJ1-1 | TRBV10-3
ATLHRDTDTQY | TRBJ2-3 | TRBV24-1
ASSARTGTNDEQF | TRBJ2-1 | TRBV9
ASSQTSGVYNEQF | TRBJ2-1 | TRBV11-3
ASSILGQGSETQY | TRBJ2-5 | TRBV19
ASRLVNRDSNGYT | TRBJ1-2 | TRBV4-1
ASRAGVPTDTQY | TRBJ2-3 | TRBV6-5
ASSAGARIGYNEQF | TRBJ2-1 | TRBV18
ASRTDTNYGYT | TRBJ1-2 | TRBV5-5
ASRARSGLIQPQH | TRBJ1-5 | TRBV2
ASSISTGGDTGELF | TRBJ2-2 | TRBV11-2
ASSLVFTPGANVLT | TRBJ2-6 | TRBV11-2
ASGRGTDTQY | TRBJ2-3 | TRBV6-5
AINFRGTADAGELF | TRBJ2-2 | TRBV10-3
ASNNRDPDSYEQY | TRBJ2-7 | TRBV7-2
ASSDNPGQLSSYNSPLH | TRBJ1-6 | TRBV6-2/TRBV6-3
ASSQQRAGSSYNEQF | TRBJ2-1 | TRBV7-6
ASRRARVSGNTIY | TRBJ1-3 | TRBV6-5
ASSSGGQADGYGYT | TRBJ1-2 | TRBV28